This is a list of T cell receptor beta chains from one sample in a study of blood T cell repertoires in COVID-19. Libraries were prepared by immunoSEQ multiplex PCR; TCRdb keeps only in-frame clonotypes and omits some of them. The sample comprises over 110,000 clones, 80% to 90% of which are singletons, and roughly 1.6% rests with the top ten. Sequenced material: peripheral blood. These receptors were collected from a woman aged 45-59 years with acute or convalescent COVID-19. Each CDR3 is given with its conserved first and last residue. The D gene is left open where the match is weak. The size of a clone is reported for some rows only, either as once, few or many, or as a class for expanded clones.

d_gene: .
v_gene: TRBV28
j_gene: TRBJ1-2
abundance: once
CDR3nt: TGTGCCAGCAGTTTTCAGGGTTATGGCTACACCTTC
CDR3aa: CASSFQGYGYTF

d_gene: .
v_gene: TRBV6-5
j_gene: TRBJ2-7
abundance: .
CDR3nt: TGTGCCACCCAGCGTGATACAGGGTCGACCGAGCAGTACTTC
CDR3aa: CATQRDTGSTEQYF

d_gene: .
v_gene: TRBV24-1
j_gene: TRBJ2-5
abundance: .
CDR3nt: TGTGCCACCAGTGATGCGGTTACGGAGACCCAGTACTTC
CDR3aa: CATSDAVTETQYF

d_gene: TRBD1
v_gene: TRBV9
j_gene: TRBJ2-5
abundance: .
CDR3nt: TGTGCCAGCAGCGGTGGACAGGGAAGAGAGACCCAGTACTTC
CDR3aa: CASSGGQGRETQYF

d_gene: TRBD1
v_gene: TRBV5-1
j_gene: TRBJ1-1
abundance: .
CDR3nt: TGCGCCAGCAGCTTGGAGGGACAGACTGAAGCTTTCTTT
CDR3aa: CASSLEGQTEAFF

d_gene: TRBD1
v_gene: TRBV28
j_gene: TRBJ1-1
abundance: .
CDR3nt: TGTGCCAGCAGCACCATGATCGACAGGGTCCCTGAAGCTTTCTTT
CDR3aa: CASSTMIDRVPEAFF

d_gene: TRBD2
v_gene: TRBV25-1
j_gene: TRBJ2-7
abundance: .
CDR3nt: TGTGCCAGCAGTTGGGGGGGGATCTACGAGCAGTACTTC
CDR3aa: CASSWGGIYEQYF

d_gene: TRBD1
v_gene: TRBV6-5
j_gene: TRBJ2-1
abundance: .
CDR3nt: TGTGCCAGCAGTTACTTAGGGGGCCGGAATGAGCAGTTCTTC
CDR3aa: CASSYLGGRNEQFF

d_gene: TRBD1
v_gene: TRBV4-1
j_gene: TRBJ1-2
abundance: .
CDR3nt: TGCGCCAGCAGCCAAGGAAACCGGGGACAGGGCTATGGCTACACCTTC
CDR3aa: CASSQGNRGQGYGYTF

d_gene: .
v_gene: TRBV15
j_gene: TRBJ2-5
abundance: .
CDR3nt: TGTGCCACCAGCAGAGATTCCTCCGGGACCCAGTACTTC
CDR3aa: CATSRDSSGTQYF

d_gene: .
v_gene: TRBV12-3/TRBV12-4
j_gene: TRBJ2-5
abundance: .
CDR3nt: TGTGCCAGCACGCGGGATCAAGAGACCCAGTACTTC
CDR3aa: CASTRDQETQYF

d_gene: .
v_gene: TRBV9
j_gene: TRBJ1-3
abundance: .
CDR3nt: TGTGCCAGCAGCGTAGCGGCGGAAGGAAACACCATATATTTT
CDR3aa: CASSVAAEGNTIYF

d_gene: TRBD1
v_gene: TRBV4-2
j_gene: TRBJ1-2
abundance: few
CDR3nt: TGTGCCAGCAGCCGGCGGGACAGCTATGGCTACACCTTC
CDR3aa: CASSRRDSYGYTF

d_gene: .
v_gene: TRBV9
j_gene: TRBJ2-1
abundance: .
CDR3nt: TGTGCCAGCAGCGTTCACGCGGGTGTCGGGGTCAGTGAGCAGTTCTTC
CDR3aa: CASSVHAGVGVSEQFF

d_gene: .
v_gene: TRBV9
j_gene: TRBJ2-2
abundance: once
CDR3nt: TGTGCCAGCAGCGTAGGTGGGCGGGGCACCGGGGAGCTGTTTTTT
CDR3aa: CASSVGGRGTGELFF